This T cell receptor beta chain was recovered during a study of cytomegalovirus exposure and HLA in healthy donors. Amplification used 60 Vbeta primers and 13 Jbeta primers. Measured with immunoSEQ multiplex PCR; TCRdb has only the in-frame clones, and not every one. The sample includes roughly 180,000 clones, about 68% seen only once; the top ten take 2.5%. The sequenced material came from PBMCs. The TCR originated in a female donor in good health and CMV-seronegative.

CDR3 in amino acids: CASRPTSGRTPTSYNEQFF. The CDR3 coding sequence is TGTGCCAGCAGGCCGACTAGCGGGCGTACGCCCACCTCCTACAATGAGCAGTTCTTC. V and J are TRBV2 and TRBJ2-1; 10 nucleotides align to TRBD2. This CDR3 contains 19 residues. V was pared by 6 bases and J by 0 bases, with 14 bases of the junction left unmatched. Germline CDR1 and CDR2: SNHLY and FYNNEI.